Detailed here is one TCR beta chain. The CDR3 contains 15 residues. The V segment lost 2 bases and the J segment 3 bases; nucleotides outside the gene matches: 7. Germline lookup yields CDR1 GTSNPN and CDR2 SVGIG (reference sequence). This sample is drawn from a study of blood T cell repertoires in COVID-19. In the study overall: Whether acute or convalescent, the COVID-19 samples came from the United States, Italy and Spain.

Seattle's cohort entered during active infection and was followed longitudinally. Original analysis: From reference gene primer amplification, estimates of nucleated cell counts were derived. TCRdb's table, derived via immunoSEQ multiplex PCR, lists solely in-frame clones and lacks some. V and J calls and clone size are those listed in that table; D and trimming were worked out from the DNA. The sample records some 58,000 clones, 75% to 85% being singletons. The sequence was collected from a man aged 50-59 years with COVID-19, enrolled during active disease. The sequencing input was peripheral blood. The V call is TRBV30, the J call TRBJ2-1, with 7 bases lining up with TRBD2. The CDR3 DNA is TGTGCCTGGAGTCGTGGCGGGAGTGACTACAATGAGCAGTTCTTC. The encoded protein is CAWSRGGSDYNEQFF.